The present TCR beta chain was sequenced within a study of blood T cell repertoires in COVID-19. For the study at large: The cDNA or gDNA used as material had been derived from T cells, B-cell-depleted T cells, or PBMCs.

Using immunoSEQ multiplex PCR, the repertoire was profiled, and TCRdb retains in-frame clones only, with some absent. The sample has hundreds of thousands of clones, roughly 90% seen once. V was pared by 2 bases and J by 6 bases, with 3 bases of the junction left unmatched. The CDR3 runs to 15 residues. The germline V gene encodes CDR1 MNHEY and CDR2 SVGAGI. Sample: PBMCs or T cells enriched from blood (not recorded which). This chain connects TRBV6-5 to TRBJ2-2; 10 bases align to TRBD2. This TCR came from a woman younger than 30 with acute COVID-19. This CDR3 is CASSYPSGSAGELFF. CDR3 bases: TGTGCCAGCAGTTACCCTAGCGGGAGTGCCGGGGAGCTGTTTTTT.